A selection of T cell receptor beta chains follows, all from one sample in a study of CD8 T cells in Susac syndrome. MiXCR, run by TCRdb on the immunoSEQ multiplex PCR reads, gives a single entry per CDR3 protein. The top ten hold more than 0.11% of the sample, which has 150,000 to 200,000 distinct CDR3 sequences, around 93% seen once. The sequencing input was CD4+ T cells from PBMCs. These receptors all come from a human donor in good health. Each CDR3 is given with its conserved first and last residue. The D gene is left open where the match is weak. The size field is filled for only some rows; it gives once, few, many or a size class.

TRBV9	TRBJ2-5	TRBD2	.	TGTGCCAGCAGCGTGAGCGGGATATTCCAAGAGACCCAGTACTTC	CASSVSGIFQETQYF
TRBV18	TRBJ2-7	TRBD1	.	TGTGCCAGCTCACCACCGGGGACAGCCTCCTACGAGCAGTACTTC	CASSPPGTASYEQYF
TRBV7-3	TRBJ1-1	.	once	TGTGCCAGCAGCTCCATTACAGGGTCGGGAGCTTTCTTT	CASSSITGSGAFF
TRBV18	TRBJ2-6	.	.	TGTGCCAGCTCACCCACTTCTGGGGCCAACGTCCTGACTTTC	CASSPTSGANVLTF
TRBV7-2	TRBJ1-5	TRBD1	few	TGTGCCAGCAGCTTACAGGGGGGGGGCAATCAGCCCCAGCATTTT	CASSLQGGGNQPQHF
TRBV29-1	TRBJ2-2	.	once	TGCAGCGTTGGGACAGAAACCGGGGAGCTGTTTTTT	CSVGTETGELFF
TRBV3-1	TRBJ1-5	.	.	TGTGCCAGCAGCCGGGTCGGTAACAATCAGCCCCAGCATTTT	CASSRVGNNQPQHF
TRBV20-1	TRBJ2-5	.	.	TGCAGTGCTCTGGGGAAGGGGGAGACCCAGTACTTC	CSALGKGETQYF
TRBV3-1	TRBJ1-1	.	.	TGTGCCAGCAGCCAAGATAGACGGGCAGGGGCTGAAGCTTTCTTT	CASSQDRRAGAEAFF
TRBV2	TRBJ1-1	.	.	TGTGCCAGCAGTGAATCAGGCATTGAAGCTTTCTTT	CASSESGIEAFF
TRBV6-1	TRBJ1-1	.	.	TGTGCCAGCAATCTATCCTGGGGCACTGAAGCTTTCTTT	CASNLSWGTEAFF
TRBV7-9	TRBJ2-4	.	once	TGTGCCAGCAGGGGCCCGGGGAAGAACATTCAGTACTTC	CASRGPGKNIQYF
TRBV6-6	TRBJ2-4	.	.	TGTGCCAGCCTGGGCACTAGCGCCAAAAACATTCAGTACTTC	CASLGTSAKNIQYF
TRBV3-1	TRBJ2-3	.	.	TGTGCCAGCAGCCAACAGGGAGTAGTTACAGATACGCAGTATTTT	CASSQQGVVTDTQYF
TRBV7-3	TRBJ2-5	TRBD2	.	TGTGCCAGCAGCTTGACTAGCGGGGGGAAGACCCAGTACTTC	CASSLTSGGKTQYF
TRBV2	TRBJ1-2	.	.	TGTGCCAGCAGTGGCAGTGCAAACTATGGCTACACCTTC	CASSGSANYGYTF
TRBV20-1	TRBJ2-5	.	.	TGCAGTGCTATCGGGAGAGTTCAAGAGACCCAGTACTTC	CSAIGRVQETQYF
TRBV7-8	TRBJ2-7	TRBD1	.	TGTGCCAGCAGCGAGGAATTTCGGACAGGGTGGGACGAGCAGTACTTC	CASSEEFRTGWDEQYF
TRBV2	TRBJ2-2	.	once	TGTGCCAGTACTTTCGGGTACACCGGGGAGCTGTTTTTT	CASTFGYTGELFF
TRBV10-3	TRBJ2-7	.	.	TGTGCCATCAGTGGGGGCTCGGCAAACGAGCAGTACTTC	CAISGGSANEQYF
TRBV10-1	TRBJ2-3	.	.	TGCGCCAGCAGTGAGAGAACAGGGAGTTTCGATAGGACAGATACGCAGTATTTT	CASSERTGSFDRTDTQYF
TRBV2	TRBJ2-5	.	.	TGTGCCAGCAGTCCCAGTAGCGCCTCACAAGAGACCCAGTACTTC	CASSPSSASQETQYF
TRBV5-1	TRBJ2-4	TRBD1	.	TGCGCCAGCAGAAGGGAACCAGGGGGCCAAAACATTCAGTACTTC	CASRREPGGQNIQYF
TRBV11-2	TRBJ2-5	.	.	TGTGCCAGCAGCCCGGGAAATCGCGGGGGCCGCGGAGAGACCCAGTACTTC	CASSPGNRGGRGETQYF
TRBV30	TRBJ1-3	.	.	TGTGCCTCCCATCGGACGGCCTCTGGAAACACCATATATTTT	CASHRTASGNTIYF
TRBV18	TRBJ2-6	.	.	TGTGCCAGCTCACCCCTAGCTCCTGGGGCCAACGTCCTGACTTTC	CASSPLAPGANVLTF
TRBV5-4	TRBJ1-1	TRBD1	.	TGTGCCAGCAGCCTGGCCGGGACAGGGGGAGTAAACACTGAAGCTTTCTTT	CASSLAGTGGVNTEAFF
TRBV5-4	TRBJ2-7	.	once	TGTGCCAGCAGCTTTGCTGGCGCAGGGTCGGCCTACGAGCAGTACTTC	CASSFAGAGSAYEQYF
TRBV7-9	TRBJ1-6	.	.	TGTGCCAGCAGCTTACCAACGGATAATTCACCCCTCCACTTT	CASSLPTDNSPLHF
TRBV4-2	TRBJ1-6	.	.	TGTGCCAGCAGCCAAGACAGGGATTATAATTCACCCCTCCACTTT	CASSQDRDYNSPLHF
TRBV20-1	TRBJ1-2	.	.	TGCAGTGCTAGCAACGCCAAGGACTATGGCTACACCTTC	CSASNAKDYGYTF
TRBV7-3	TRBJ1-2	.	.	TGTGCCAGCAGCTTACACGGCAACTATGGCTACACCTTC	CASSLHGNYGYTF
TRBV19	TRBJ2-1	TRBD1	.	TGTGCCAGTAGTATAGAGTTTGTTAGGGACAGCAACAATGAGCAGTTCTTC	CASSIEFVRDSNNEQFF
TRBV20-1	TRBJ1-2	.	.	TGCAGTGCTAGCCCTCTGGAGGATGGCTACACCTTC	CSASPLEDGYTF
TRBV19	TRBJ2-7	.	.	TGTGCCAGTAGTATGGCAGGGTTCGCCGAGCAGTACTTC	CASSMAGFAEQYF
TRBV5-1	TRBJ2-1	.	.	TGTGCCAGCAGTTTAGGGACCTACAATGAGCAGTTCTTC	CASSLGTYNEQFF